Sequencing of this TCR beta chain was carried out in a study of cytomegalovirus exposure and HLA in healthy donors. In the study overall: Previous work identified roughly 120 million unique TCR beta sequences from about 179 million T cells. Points from the study as a whole: Links to common viral pathogens appeared, in a later analysis, for several of the most significant clusters.

Primers: 60 Vbeta forward and 13 Jbeta reverse. The repertoire was sequenced with immunoSEQ multiplex PCR; TCRdb's copy has only in-frame clones and lacks some. This table holds 150,000 to 200,000 clones, around 80% found once. The CDR3 runs 14 residues. Germline-derived CDR1 and CDR2 are LNHDA and SQIVND (reference sequence). V was shortened by 3 bases and J by 1 base, with 9 bases between the two germline ends. The sample holds a few counts of this clone. Its antigen is not known. The sequence was collected from a woman between 50 and 59 years old in good health and CMV-seropositive. Sequenced: PBMCs. The chain joins TRBV19 to TRBJ1-1; D is unresolved. CDR3 sequence (DNA): TGTGCCAGTAGTATCCCTGCAGGGAACACTGAAGCTTTCTTT. It translates to CASSIPAGNTEAFF. Combining the CDR3 with reference TRBV19 and TRBJ1-1 gives the whole variable domain DGGITQSPKYLFRKEGQNVTLSCEQNLNHDAMYWYRQDPGQGLRLIYYSQIVNDFQKGDIAEGYSVSREKKESFPLTVTSAQKNPTAFYLCASSIPAGNTEAFFGQGTRLTVV.